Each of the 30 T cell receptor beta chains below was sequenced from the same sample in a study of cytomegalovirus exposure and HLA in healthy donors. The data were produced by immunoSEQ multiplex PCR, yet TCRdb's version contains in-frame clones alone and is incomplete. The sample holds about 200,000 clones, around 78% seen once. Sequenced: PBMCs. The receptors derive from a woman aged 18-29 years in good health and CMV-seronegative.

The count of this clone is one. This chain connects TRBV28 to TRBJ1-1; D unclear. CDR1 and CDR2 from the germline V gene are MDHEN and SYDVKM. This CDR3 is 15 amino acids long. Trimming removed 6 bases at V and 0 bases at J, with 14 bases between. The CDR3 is CASSSTGLLNTEAFF. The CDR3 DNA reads TGTGCCAGCAGCTCGACCGGACTCCTGAACACTGAAGCTTTCTTT.

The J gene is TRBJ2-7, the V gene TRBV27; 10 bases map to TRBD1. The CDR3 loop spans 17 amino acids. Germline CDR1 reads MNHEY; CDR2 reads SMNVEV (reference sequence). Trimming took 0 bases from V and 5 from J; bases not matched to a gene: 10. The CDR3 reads CASSLSMLDRGRNEQYF. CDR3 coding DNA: TGTGCCAGCAGTTTATCAATGCTCGACAGGGGGCGGAACGAGCAGTACTTC.

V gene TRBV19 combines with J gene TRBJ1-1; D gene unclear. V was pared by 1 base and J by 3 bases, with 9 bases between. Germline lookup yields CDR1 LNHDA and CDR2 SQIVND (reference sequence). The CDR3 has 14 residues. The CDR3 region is CASSIGTHYTEAFF. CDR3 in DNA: TGTGCCAGTAGTATAGGGACCCACTACACTGAAGCTTTCTTT.

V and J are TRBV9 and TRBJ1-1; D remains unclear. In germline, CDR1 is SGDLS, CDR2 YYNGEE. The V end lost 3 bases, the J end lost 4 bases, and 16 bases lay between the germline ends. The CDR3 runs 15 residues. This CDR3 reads CASSGPVALGTEAFF. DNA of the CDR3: TGTGCCAGCAGCGGGCCCGTGGCGCTCGGCACTGAAGCTTTCTTT.

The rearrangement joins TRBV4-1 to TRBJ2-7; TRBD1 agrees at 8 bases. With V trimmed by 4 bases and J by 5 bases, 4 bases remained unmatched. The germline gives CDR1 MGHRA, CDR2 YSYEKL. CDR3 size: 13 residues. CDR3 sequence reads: CASSPDRGHEQYF. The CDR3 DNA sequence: TGCGCCAGCAGCCCCGACAGGGGCCACGAGCAGTACTTC.

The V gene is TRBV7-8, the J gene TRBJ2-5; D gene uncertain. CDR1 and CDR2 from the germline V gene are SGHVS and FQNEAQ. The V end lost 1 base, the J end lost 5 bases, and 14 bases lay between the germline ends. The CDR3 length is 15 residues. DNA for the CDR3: TGTGCCAGCAGCTTAGGTGGTCATCTTGGCGAGACCCAGTACTTC. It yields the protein CASSLGGHLGETQYF.

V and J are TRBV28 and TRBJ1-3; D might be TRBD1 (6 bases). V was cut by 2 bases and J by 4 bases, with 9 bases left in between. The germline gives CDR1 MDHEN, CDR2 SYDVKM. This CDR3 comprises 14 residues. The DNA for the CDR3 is TGTGCCAGCAGTTTAAGGGGGTACGGAAACACCATATATTTT. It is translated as CASSLRGYGNTIYF.

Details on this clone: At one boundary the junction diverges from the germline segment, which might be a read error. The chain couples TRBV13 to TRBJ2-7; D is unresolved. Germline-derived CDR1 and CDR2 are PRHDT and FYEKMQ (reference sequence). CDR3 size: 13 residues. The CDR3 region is CASSPGGFQPPHF. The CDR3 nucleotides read TGTGCCAGCAGCCCCGGTGGCTTCCAACCCCCCCACTTC.

The CDR3 nucleotides read TGTGCCAGCAGCTTAGCCCACAGGGCCGGAGGCTACACCTTC. Encoded protein: CASSLAHRAGGYTF. The chain carries TRBV7-6 and TRBJ1-2, with TRBD1 as a possible D gene (6 bases). Germline CDR1 SGHVS, CDR2 FNYEAQ. V was cut by 0 bases and J by 8 bases, with 13 bases left in between. The CDR3 is made up of 14 amino acids.

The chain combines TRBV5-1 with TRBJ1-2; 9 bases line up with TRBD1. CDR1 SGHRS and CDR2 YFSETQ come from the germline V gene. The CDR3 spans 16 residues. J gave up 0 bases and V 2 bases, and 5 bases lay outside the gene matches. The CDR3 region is CASSFDDRGANYGYTF. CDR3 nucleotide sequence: TGCGCCAGCAGCTTTGATGACAGGGGGGCTAACTATGGCTACACCTTC.

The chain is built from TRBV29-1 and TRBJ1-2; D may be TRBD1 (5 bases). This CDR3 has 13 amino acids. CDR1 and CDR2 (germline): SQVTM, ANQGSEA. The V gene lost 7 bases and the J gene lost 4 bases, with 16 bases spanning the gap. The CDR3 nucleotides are TGCAGCGCGCGTCAGGGCCTGATCTATGGCTACACCTTC. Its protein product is CSARQGLIYGYTF.

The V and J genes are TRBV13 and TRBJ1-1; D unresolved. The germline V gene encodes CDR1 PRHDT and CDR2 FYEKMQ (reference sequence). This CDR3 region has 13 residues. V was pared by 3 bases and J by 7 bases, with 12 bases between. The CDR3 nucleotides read TGTGCCAGCAGCTTTTACGGAACGGGTGAAGCTTTCTTT. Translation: CASSFYGTGEAFF. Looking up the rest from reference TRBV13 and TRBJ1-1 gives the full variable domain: AAGVIQSPRHLIKEKRETATLKCYPIPRHDTVYWYQQGPGQDPQFLISFYEKMQSDKGSIPDRFSAQQFSDYHSELNMSSLELGDSALYFCASSFYGTGEAFFGQGTRLTVV.

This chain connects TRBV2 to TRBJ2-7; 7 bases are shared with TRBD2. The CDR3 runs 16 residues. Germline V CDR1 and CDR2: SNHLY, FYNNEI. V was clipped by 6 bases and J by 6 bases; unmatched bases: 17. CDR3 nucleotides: TGTGCCAGCAGAGCACGGGTGGCGGGAGAGAAGGGCGAGCAGTACTTC. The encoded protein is CASRARVAGEKGEQYF.

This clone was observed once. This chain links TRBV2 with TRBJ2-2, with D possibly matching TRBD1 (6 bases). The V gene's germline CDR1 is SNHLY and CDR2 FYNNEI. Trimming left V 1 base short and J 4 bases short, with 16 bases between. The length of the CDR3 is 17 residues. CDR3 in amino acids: CASSEGGTGKLTGELFF. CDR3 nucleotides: TGTGCCAGCAGTGAAGGGGGAACAGGGAAACTCACCGGGGAGCTGTTTTTT.

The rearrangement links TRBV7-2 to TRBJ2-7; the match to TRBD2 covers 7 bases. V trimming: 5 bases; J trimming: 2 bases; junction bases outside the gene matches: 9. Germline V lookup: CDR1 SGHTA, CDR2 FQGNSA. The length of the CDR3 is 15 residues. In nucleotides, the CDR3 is TGTGCCAGCAGCCCTAGGGACTACTCGGCCTACGAGCAGTACTTC. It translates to CASSPRDYSAYEQYF.

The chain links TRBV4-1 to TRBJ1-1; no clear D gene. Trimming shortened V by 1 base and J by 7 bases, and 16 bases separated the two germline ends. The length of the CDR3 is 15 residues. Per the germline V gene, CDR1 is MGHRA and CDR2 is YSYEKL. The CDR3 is CASSQVPVPANEAFF. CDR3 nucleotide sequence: TGCGCCAGCAGCCAAGTTCCGGTTCCGGCTAATGAAGCTTTCTTT.

The CDR3 DNA follows: TGTGCCAGCAGCCCCACGGGGTTATCCCTTAGCACTGAAGCTTTCTTT. This gives the protein CASSPTGLSLSTEAFF. The chain links TRBV11-3 to TRBJ1-1; no firm D call. The V end lost 5 bases, the J end lost 4 bases, and 20 bases lay between the germline ends. The CDR3 runs to 16 residues. In germline, CDR1 is SGHNT, CDR2 YENEEA.

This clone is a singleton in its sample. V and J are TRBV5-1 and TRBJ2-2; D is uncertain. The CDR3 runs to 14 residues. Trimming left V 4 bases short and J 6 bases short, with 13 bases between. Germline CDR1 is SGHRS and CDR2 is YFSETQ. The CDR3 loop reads CASSPTVQAGELFF. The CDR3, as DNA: TGCGCCAGCAGCCCGACTGTCCAGGCCGGGGAGCTGTTTTTT. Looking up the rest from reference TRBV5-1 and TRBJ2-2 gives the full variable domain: KAGVTQTPRYLIKTRGQQVTLSCSPISGHRSVSWYQQTPGQGLQFLFEYFSETQRNKGNFPGRFSGRQFSNSRSEMNVSTLELGDSALYLCASSPTVQAGELFFGEGSRLTVL.

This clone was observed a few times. The CDR3 is CASSGLAGVYEQYF. DNA for the CDR3: TGTGCCAGCAGCGGACTAGCGGGGGTCTACGAGCAGTACTTC. The chain carries TRBV27 and TRBJ2-7, with 13 bases fitting TRBD2. This CDR3 is 14 amino acids long. Germline CDR1 reads MNHEY; CDR2 reads SMNVEV (reference sequence). The V and J ends lost 6 bases and 3 bases, in that order; junction bases with no gene match: 2.

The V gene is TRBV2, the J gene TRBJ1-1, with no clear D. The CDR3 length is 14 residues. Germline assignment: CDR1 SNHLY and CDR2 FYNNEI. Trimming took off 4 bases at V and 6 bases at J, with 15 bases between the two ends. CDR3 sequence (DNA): TGTGCCAGCAGTGCGCTTTCGGGTAAGGCTGAAGCTTTCTTT. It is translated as CASSALSGKAEAFF.

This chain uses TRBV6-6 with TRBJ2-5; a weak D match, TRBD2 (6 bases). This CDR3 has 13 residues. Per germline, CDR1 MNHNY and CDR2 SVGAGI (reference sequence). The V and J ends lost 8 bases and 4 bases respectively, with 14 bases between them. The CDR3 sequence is CASLQAGLETQYF. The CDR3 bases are TGTGCCAGCCTTCAGGCGGGGTTAGAGACCCAGTACTTC.

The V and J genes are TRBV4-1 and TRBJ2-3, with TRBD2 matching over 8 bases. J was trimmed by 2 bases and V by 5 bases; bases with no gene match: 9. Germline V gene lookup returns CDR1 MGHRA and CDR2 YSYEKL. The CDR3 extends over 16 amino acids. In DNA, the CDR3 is TGCGCCAGCAGCACGGGAGCGGGAGTCACCACAGATACGCAGTATTTT. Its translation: CASSTGAGVTTDTQYF.

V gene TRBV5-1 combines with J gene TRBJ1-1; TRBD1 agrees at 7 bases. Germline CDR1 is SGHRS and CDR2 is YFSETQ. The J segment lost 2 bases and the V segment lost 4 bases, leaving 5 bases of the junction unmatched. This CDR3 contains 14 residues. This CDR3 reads CASSGQGVNTEAFF. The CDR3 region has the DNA TGCGCCAGCAGCGGGCAGGGGGTAAACACTGAAGCTTTCTTT.

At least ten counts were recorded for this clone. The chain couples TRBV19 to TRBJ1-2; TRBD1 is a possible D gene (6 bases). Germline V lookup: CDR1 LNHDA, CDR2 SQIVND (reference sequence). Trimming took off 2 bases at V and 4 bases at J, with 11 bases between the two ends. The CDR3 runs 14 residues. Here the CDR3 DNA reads TGTGCCAGTAGTATATCTCGGACAGTCTATGGCTACACCTTC. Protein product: CASSISRTVYGYTF.

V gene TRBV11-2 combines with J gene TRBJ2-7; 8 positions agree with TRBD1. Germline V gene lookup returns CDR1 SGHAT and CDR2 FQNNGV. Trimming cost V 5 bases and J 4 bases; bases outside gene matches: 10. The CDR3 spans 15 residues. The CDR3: CASSPTGQGMYEQYF. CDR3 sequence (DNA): TGTGCCAGCAGCCCCACTGGACAGGGAATGTACGAGCAGTACTTC.

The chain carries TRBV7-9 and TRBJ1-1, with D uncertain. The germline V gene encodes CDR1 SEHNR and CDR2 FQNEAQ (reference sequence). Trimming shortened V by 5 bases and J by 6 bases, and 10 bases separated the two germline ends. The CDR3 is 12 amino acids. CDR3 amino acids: CASSHGGAEAFF. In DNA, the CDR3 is TGTGCCAGCAGCCACGGCGGGGCTGAAGCTTTCTTT.

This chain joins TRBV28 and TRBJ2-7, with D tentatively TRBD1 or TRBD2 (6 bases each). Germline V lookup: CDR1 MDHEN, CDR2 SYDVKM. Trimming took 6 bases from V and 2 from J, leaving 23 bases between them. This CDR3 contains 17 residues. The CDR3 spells CASRDIGDTEGPYEQYF. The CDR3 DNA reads TGTGCCAGCAGGGACATCGGGGACACGGAGGGGCCCTACGAGCAGTACTTC.

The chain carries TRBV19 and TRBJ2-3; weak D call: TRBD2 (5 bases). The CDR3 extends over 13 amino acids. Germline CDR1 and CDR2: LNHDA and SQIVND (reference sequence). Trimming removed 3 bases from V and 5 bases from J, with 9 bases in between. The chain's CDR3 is CASSIEAGDTQYF. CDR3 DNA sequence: TGTGCCAGTAGTATCGAGGCGGGAGATACGCAGTATTTT.

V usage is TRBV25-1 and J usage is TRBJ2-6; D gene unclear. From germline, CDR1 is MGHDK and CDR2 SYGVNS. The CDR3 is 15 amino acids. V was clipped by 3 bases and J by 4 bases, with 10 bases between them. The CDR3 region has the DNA TGTGCCAGCAGTGACCCGAGCGAGGGGGCCAACGTCCTGACTTTC. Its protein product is CASSDPSEGANVLTF.

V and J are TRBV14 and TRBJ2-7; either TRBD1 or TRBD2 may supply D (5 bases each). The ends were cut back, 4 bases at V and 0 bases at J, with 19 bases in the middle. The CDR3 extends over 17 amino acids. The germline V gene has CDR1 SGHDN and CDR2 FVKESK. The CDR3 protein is CASSRTKTGLHSYEQYF. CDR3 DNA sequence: TGTGCCAGCAGCCGGACCAAAACAGGACTTCACTCCTACGAGCAGTACTTC.